Listed here are 23 T cell receptor beta chains from one sample, sequenced in a study of graft-versus-host responses after intestinal transplantation. These receptors have no known antigen. Clones were sequenced by immunoSEQ multiplex PCR, and TCRdb holds only the in-frame ones, with some missing. The sample yields 60,000 to 90,000 clones, roughly 87% seen once. The source material was unstimulated CD8+ T cells sorted from spleen or lymph node cells, sampled before intestinal transplant. The receptors come from a human donor who received an intestinal transplant.

The gene calls are TRBV7-6 and TRBJ1-5, with D hard to call. The CDR3 totals 12 residues. The germline V gene encodes CDR1 SGHVS and CDR2 FNYEAQ. V was clipped by 4 bases and J by 5 bases, with 6 bases between them. The CDR3 spells CASSSRDQPQHF. CDR3 bases: TGTGCCAGCAGCTCACGGGATCAGCCCCAGCATTTT.

The chain uses TRBV4-1 and TRBJ2-7; possible D gene TRBD1, 5 bases. The germline V gene has CDR1 MGHRA and CDR2 YSYEKL. V was pared by 1 base and J by 2 bases, with 9 bases between. CDR3 length: 14 residues. The CDR3 DNA reads as TGCGCCAGCAGCCAAGGGGTACAGGCCTACGAGCAGTACTTC. Its translation is CASSQGVQAYEQYF.

This clone showed up just a few times. The rearrangement joins TRBV10-2 to TRBJ2-7; unclear D gene. From germline, CDR1 is WSHSY and CDR2 SAAADI. This CDR3 has 11 residues. Between the trimmed V and J ends, which lost 6 bases and 4 bases, there was a span of 7 bases. DNA for the CDR3: TGCGCCAGCAGCCCCGGGTACGAGCAGTACTTC. Its protein product is CASSPGYEQYF.

This clone occurred once. The chain links TRBV13 to TRBJ2-7; 7 bases match TRBD1. The CDR3 length is 17 residues. Trimming removed 0 bases from V and 2 bases from J; junction bases left unmatched: 10. Per germline, CDR1 PRHDT and CDR2 FYEKMQ (reference sequence). The CDR3 sequence is CASSLGGNTGVAYEQYF. CDR3 nucleotide sequence: TGTGCCAGCAGCTTAGGCGGGAACACAGGGGTGGCCTACGAGCAGTACTTC.

The genes are TRBV27 and TRBJ2-2; possible D gene TRBD2, 5 bases. The CDR3 loop spans 14 amino acids. Per germline, CDR1 MNHEY and CDR2 SMNVEV (reference sequence). The V gene lost 4 bases and the J gene lost 2 bases, with 8 bases spanning the gap. The CDR3, as DNA: TGTGCCAGCAGTTCGGGATTTAACACCGGGGAGCTGTTTTTT. It is translated as CASSSGFNTGELFF.

J is TRBJ1-4 and V is TRBV13, with D unresolved. The germline V gene has CDR1 PRHDT and CDR2 FYEKMQ (reference sequence). CDR3 size: 12 residues. Trimming left V 1 base short and J 11 bases short, with 8 bases between. The DNA of the CDR3 is TGTGCCAGCAGCTTAGAAGGAGAGAAACTGTTTTTT. It yields the protein CASSLEGEKLFF.

The chain has TRBV7-8 and TRBJ1-2; D unclear. The CDR3 covers 14 residues. The ends were cut back, 5 bases at V and 3 bases at J, with 13 bases in the middle. The germline gives CDR1 SGHVS, CDR2 FQNEAQ. CDR3 protein: CASSPGRFDYGYTF. The CDR3 bases are TGTGCCAGCAGCCCGGGGAGGTTCGACTATGGCTACACCTTC.

The chain recombines TRBV7-3 with TRBJ2-1; 9 bases are a match to TRBD2. The germline V gene has CDR1 SGHTA and CDR2 FQGTGA. CDR3 length equals 15 residues. With 0 bases clipped from V and 8 bases from J, the junction kept 5 bases outside the gene matches. CDR3 bases: TGTGCCAGCAGCTTAACCGCGGGAGGGTCGGATGAGCAGTTCTTC. Residues: CASSLTAGGSDEQFF.

This chain joins TRBV29-1 and TRBJ2-2; TRBD2 might be the D (6 bases). The CDR3 contains 12 residues. The germline V gene has CDR1 SQVTM and CDR2 ANQGSEA. V lost 4 bases, J lost 7 bases, and 10 bases lay in between. In DNA, the CDR3 is TGCAGCGTTGGTTTGGGAGGCGGGGAGCTGTTTTTT. Translation: CSVGLGGGELFF.

The chain joins TRBV27 to TRBJ1-2; a weak D match, TRBD1 (5 bases). CDR1 and CDR2 from the germline V gene are MNHEY and SMNVEV (reference sequence). This CDR3 region has 14 residues. The ends were cut back, 0 bases at V and 4 bases at J, with 9 bases in the middle. The CDR3 sequence: CASSLSGRGYGYTF. CDR3 DNA sequence: TGTGCCAGCAGTTTATCGGGGCGCGGCTATGGCTACACCTTC.

The chain links TRBV9 to TRBJ2-1; 11 bases fit TRBD2. The CDR3 loop spans 15 amino acids. CDR1 is SGDLS, CDR2 YYNGEE, per germline. J gave up 8 bases and V 2 bases, and 6 bases lay outside the gene matches. CDR3 sequence: CASSVGSGGVHEQFF. CDR3 in DNA: TGTGCCAGCAGCGTCGGTAGCGGGGGGGTACATGAGCAGTTCTTC.

The V and J genes are TRBV5-8 and TRBJ2-3; D remains unclear. Germline assignment: CDR1 SGHTS and CDR2 YDEGEE. The germline V and J ends were trimmed by 4 bases and 2 bases, with 8 bases remaining between them. CDR3 length: 13 amino acids. Here the CDR3 reads CASSLPPTDTQYF. The CDR3 coding sequence is TGTGCCAGCAGCCTCCCCCCCACAGATACGCAGTATTTT.

The rearrangement uses TRBV6-5 and TRBJ2-7; TRBD1 agrees at 7 bases. Per the germline V gene, CDR1 is MNHEY and CDR2 is SVGAGI. This CDR3 has 14 amino acids. Trimming at V came to 0 bases and at J to 3 bases, leaving 2 bases not matched to a gene. The CDR3 protein is CASSYSGQIYEQYF. CDR3 in DNA: TGTGCCAGCAGTTACTCGGGACAGATCTACGAGCAGTACTTC.

The chain links TRBV9 to TRBJ1-3; D is undetermined. The CDR3 loop spans 14 amino acids. In germline, CDR1 is SGDLS, CDR2 YYNGEE. V was shortened by 0 bases and J by 7 bases, with 11 bases between the two germline ends. The CDR3, as DNA: TGTGCCAGCAGCGTAGGGCGGGAGGGCAACACCATATATTTT. This encodes CASSVGREGNTIYF.

This chain uses TRBV27 with TRBJ2-1; 9 bases agree with TRBD1. Germline loops: CDR1 MNHEY, CDR2 SMNVEV (reference sequence). This CDR3 comprises 14 residues. The junction had 9 bases not matched to a gene; V was cut back by 3 bases and J by 12 bases. Here the CDR3 reads CASSFPGQGNGQFF. CDR3 in DNA: TGTGCCAGCAGTTTCCCGGGACAGGGTAACGGGCAGTTCTTC.

V usage is TRBV7-3 and J usage is TRBJ2-1; TRBD2 matches 11 bases. The CDR3 spans 15 residues. The V and J ends lost 3 bases and 8 bases, in that order; junction bases with no gene match: 6. Germline V CDR1 and CDR2: SGHTA, FQGTGA. CDR3: CASSLGASGGHEQFF. The CDR3 DNA follows: TGTGCCAGCAGCTTGGGTGCTAGCGGGGGGCATGAGCAGTTCTTC.

The V and J genes are TRBV5-4 and TRBJ1-2, with a weak D call TRBD1 (6 bases). The germline V gene encodes CDR1 SGHNT and CDR2 YYREEE (reference sequence). This CDR3 has 12 residues. V gave up 4 bases and J gave up 4 bases, with 8 bases separating them. The DNA for the CDR3 is TGTGCCAGCAGCCAAGGGGGCTATGGCTACACCTTC. It yields the protein CASSQGGYGYTF.

This CDR3 reads CASSPRQAPNEKLFF. As DNA, the CDR3 is TGCGCCAGCAGCCCCCGACAGGCCCCTAATGAAAAACTGTTTTTT. The V call is TRBV4-1, the J call TRBJ1-4, with TRBD1 as a possible D gene (6 bases). The CDR3 spans 15 residues. V was clipped by 4 bases and J by 3 bases, with 12 bases between them. CDR1 is MGHRA and CDR2 is YSYEKL in the germline V gene.

V usage is TRBV27 and J usage is TRBJ1-1, with 8 bases matching TRBD1. Germline assignment: CDR1 MNHEY and CDR2 SMNVEV (reference sequence). The junction had 16 bases not matched to a gene; V was cut back by 6 bases and J by 7 bases. The CDR3 is 16 residues long. The CDR3 nucleotides are TGTGCCAGCAGCACATCAGGGGGCATCGGCCCCATTGAAGCTTTCTTT. It yields the protein CASSTSGGIGPIEAFF.

V gene TRBV5-1 combines with J gene TRBJ2-1, with 8 bases aligning to TRBD2. Per the germline V gene, CDR1 is SGHRS and CDR2 is YFSETQ. CDR3 length: 15 residues. The V segment lost 0 bases and the J segment 8 bases; nucleotides outside the gene matches: 7. The CDR3 sequence: CASSLERTSTDEQFF. The CDR3, as DNA: TGCGCCAGCAGCTTGGAGAGGACTAGCACTGATGAGCAGTTCTTC.

The gene calls are TRBV6-6 and TRBJ1-5, with a weak D call TRBD1 (6 bases). Germline CDR1 MNHNY, CDR2 SVGAGI (reference sequence). Trimming shortened V by 7 bases and J by 7 bases, and 20 bases separated the two germline ends. CDR3 size: 15 residues. This chain's CDR3 is CASTQGPSIGQPQHF. CDR3 DNA sequence: TGTGCCAGCACCCAGGGGCCTTCTATTGGCCAGCCCCAGCATTTT.

This chain connects TRBV7-6 to TRBJ2-7; 10 bases line up with TRBD1. The V gene's germline CDR1 is SGHVS and CDR2 FNYEAQ. J was trimmed by 2 bases and V by 5 bases; bases with no gene match: 3. There are 14 residues in the CDR3. The CDR3 DNA follows: TGTGCCAGCAGCCCCGGGACAGGGGCCTACGAGCAGTACTTC. As protein: CASSPGTGAYEQYF.

V and J are TRBV5-4 and TRBJ2-7; tentatively, D is TRBD1 (5 bases). V lost 0 bases, J lost 6 bases, and 13 bases lay in between. Germline V gene data show CDR1 as SGHNT and CDR2 as YYREEE (reference sequence). The CDR3 runs 14 residues. The CDR3 is CASSLVSGKGEQYF. As DNA, the CDR3 is TGTGCCAGCAGCTTGGTGTCAGGGAAGGGCGAGCAGTACTTC.